These T cell receptor beta chains were read from a single sample in a study of T cell repertoires in urothelial bladder cancer. TCRdb keeps only in-frame clones here, not all; method: immunoSEQ multiplex PCR. In the table there are several thousand clones, 58% of which are singletons. Sample: tumor-infiltrating cells from bladder cancer. These receptors were collected from a human donor with urothelial carcinoma. CDR3s include the opening cysteine and the closing phenylalanine or tryptophan. The order of the fields is J gene, clone size, D gene, V gene, CDR3 DNA, CDR3 protein. The D gene is left open where the match is weak. Clone sizes are given selectively: once, few, many, or a class where the clone is expanded.

j_call: TRBJ2-1
clone_size: .
d_call: .
v_call: TRBV4-1
cdr3_nt: TGCGCCAGCAGCCAGGACCCGTACAATGAGCAGTTCTTC
cdr3_aa: CASSQDPYNEQFF

j_call: TRBJ1-1
clone_size: few
d_call: .
v_call: TRBV13
cdr3_nt: TGTGCCAGCAGCTTCCTAACCCCACGTACTGAAGCTTTCTTT
cdr3_aa: CASSFLTPRTEAFF

j_call: TRBJ2-3
clone_size: .
d_call: TRBD2
v_call: TRBV2
cdr3_nt: TGTGCCAGCAGTGAAGCGTCCGGGACTAACACAGATACGCAGTATTTT
cdr3_aa: CASSEASGTNTDTQYF

j_call: TRBJ2-1
clone_size: .
d_call: TRBD1
v_call: TRBV5-4
cdr3_nt: TGTGCCAGCAGCATACGGGACAGCTCCTACAATGAGCAGTTCTTC
cdr3_aa: CASSIRDSSYNEQFF

j_call: TRBJ1-3
clone_size: .
d_call: .
v_call: TRBV4-1
cdr3_nt: TGCGCCAGCAGCCAAGGAGGCGGCAGTTTGACCTCTGGAAACACCATATATTTT
cdr3_aa: CASSQGGGSLTSGNTIYF

j_call: TRBJ1-5
clone_size: .
d_call: .
v_call: TRBV6-5
cdr3_nt: TGTGCCAGCAGTCCTACTACTAGCAATCAGCCCCAGCATTTT
cdr3_aa: CASSPTTSNQPQHF

j_call: TRBJ1-2
clone_size: .
d_call: TRBD1
v_call: TRBV19
cdr3_nt: TGTGCCAGTAGGATGGGACAGGGGAACTATGGCTACACCTTC
cdr3_aa: CASRMGQGNYGYTF

j_call: TRBJ1-6
clone_size: few
d_call: TRBD1
v_call: TRBV2
cdr3_nt: TGTGCCAGCGGGGGGACAGGGAGAAATTCACCCCTCCACTTT
cdr3_aa: CASGGTGRNSPLHF

j_call: TRBJ2-1
clone_size: .
d_call: TRBD2
v_call: TRBV19
cdr3_nt: TGTGCCAGTAGTACCACTAGCGGGGGTTTATCCTACAATGAGCAGTTCTTC
cdr3_aa: CASSTTSGGLSYNEQFF

j_call: TRBJ2-7
clone_size: .
d_call: TRBD1
v_call: TRBV6-1
cdr3_nt: TGTGCCATCAGTGAGCCCGGGACAGCTTCCTACGAGCAGTACTTC
cdr3_aa: CAISEPGTASYEQYF

j_call: TRBJ2-7
clone_size: once
d_call: .
v_call: TRBV12-5
cdr3_nt: TGTGCTAGTGGTTTGGTAGTGGGATTCGGGTTCGTGGGCTACGAGCAGTACTTC
cdr3_aa: CASGLVVGFGFVGYEQYF

j_call: TRBJ1-1
clone_size: .
d_call: TRBD1
v_call: TRBV5-4
cdr3_nt: TGTGCCAGCAGCTCACAGGGGTTGGTGAACACTGAAGCTTTCTTT
cdr3_aa: CASSSQGLVNTEAFF

j_call: TRBJ1-3
clone_size: .
d_call: .
v_call: TRBV4-1
cdr3_nt: TGCGCCAGCAGCCAAGAGGGGACCCGGGGAAACACCATATATTTT
cdr3_aa: CASSQEGTRGNTIYF

j_call: TRBJ2-1
clone_size: .
d_call: .
v_call: TRBV30
cdr3_nt: TGTGCCTGGAACCATAACAATGAGCAGTTCTTC
cdr3_aa: CAWNHNNEQFF

j_call: TRBJ2-7
clone_size: .
d_call: TRBD2
v_call: TRBV7-2
cdr3_nt: TGTGCCAGCAGCTTAGAGGCTAGCGGTCTCTACGAGCAGTACTTC
cdr3_aa: CASSLEASGLYEQYF

j_call: TRBJ1-4
clone_size: few
d_call: .
v_call: TRBV25-1
cdr3_nt: TGTGCCAGCAGAGAGAACAGTGCAACTAATGAAAAACTGTTTTTT
cdr3_aa: CASRENSATNEKLFF

j_call: TRBJ2-7
clone_size: .
d_call: .
v_call: TRBV4-1
cdr3_nt: TGCGCCAGCAGCCAAGACTCGGAACACTACTACGAGCAGTACTTC
cdr3_aa: CASSQDSEHYYEQYF

j_call: TRBJ1-1
clone_size: .
d_call: TRBD1
v_call: TRBV6-6
cdr3_nt: TGTGCCAGCAGTAAACAGGGGGGAACTGAAGCTTTCTTT
cdr3_aa: CASSKQGGTEAFF

j_call: TRBJ2-7
clone_size: .
d_call: .
v_call: TRBV11-2
cdr3_nt: TGTGCCAGCAGCTTAGCCCCAGCGCACGGGCAGTACTTC
cdr3_aa: CASSLAPAHGQYF

j_call: TRBJ1-1
clone_size: .
d_call: .
v_call: TRBV10-3
cdr3_nt: TGTGCCATCAGTGAAGCGGGCCGGGGCACTGAAGCTTTCTTT
cdr3_aa: CAISEAGRGTEAFF

j_call: TRBJ1-4
clone_size: .
d_call: TRBD1
v_call: TRBV2
cdr3_nt: TGTGCCAGCAGTGAATCTCTCCTCCCCCTGGACAGGGGGGCTGAAAAACTGTTTTTT
cdr3_aa: CASSESLLPLDRGAEKLFF

j_call: TRBJ2-6
clone_size: .
d_call: TRBD1
v_call: TRBV5-1
cdr3_nt: TGCGCCAGCACAGAGACAGGGGTCACTGGGGCCAACGTCCTGACTTTC
cdr3_aa: CASTETGVTGANVLTF

j_call: TRBJ1-3
clone_size: .
d_call: .
v_call: TRBV7-9
cdr3_nt: TGTGCCAGCAGCCAAGACTCTGGAAACACCATATATTTT
cdr3_aa: CASSQDSGNTIYF

j_call: TRBJ2-7
clone_size: .
d_call: .
v_call: TRBV4-1
cdr3_nt: TGCGCCAGCAGCCAAGTGGGGGGCGGGTCCTACGAGCAGTACTTC
cdr3_aa: CASSQVGGGSYEQYF

j_call: TRBJ2-3
clone_size: .
d_call: .
v_call: TRBV1
cdr3_nt: TGCACCAGCAGCCAAGGACGGAGCGAAGATACGCAGTATTTT
cdr3_aa: CTSSQGRSEDTQYF

j_call: TRBJ1-6
clone_size: .
d_call: TRBD1
v_call: TRBV30
cdr3_nt: TGTGCCTGGAGACGGACAGGGGGCATGGTTGATTCACCCCTCCACTTT
cdr3_aa: CAWRRTGGMVDSPLHF

j_call: TRBJ2-7
clone_size: .
d_call: TRBD2
v_call: TRBV2
cdr3_nt: TGTGCCAGCAGTCCACTTTTGACTAGCGAGCACGAGCAGTACTTC
cdr3_aa: CASSPLLTSEHEQYF

j_call: TRBJ2-7
clone_size: .
d_call: TRBD1
v_call: TRBV6-5
cdr3_nt: TGTGCCAGCAGTTTCCCGACAGGGCGCTACGAGCAGTACTTC
cdr3_aa: CASSFPTGRYEQYF

j_call: TRBJ1-1
clone_size: .
d_call: TRBD1
v_call: TRBV2
cdr3_nt: TGTGCCAGCAGCGGGACAGGGGGCTTGAACACTGAAGCTTTCTTT
cdr3_aa: CASSGTGGLNTEAFF

j_call: TRBJ2-7
clone_size: medium-sized
d_call: TRBD1
v_call: TRBV5-1
cdr3_nt: TGCGCCAGCAGCTCCGTAATAACGGACAACAGGGGGCTACCGTACGAGCAGTACTTC
cdr3_aa: CASSSVITDNRGLPYEQYF

j_call: TRBJ2-6
clone_size: .
d_call: TRBD1
v_call: TRBV6-6
cdr3_nt: TGTGCCACCCGTCCCGGGACAGGGTCTGGGGCCAACGTCCTGACTTTC
cdr3_aa: CATRPGTGSGANVLTF

j_call: TRBJ2-7
clone_size: .
d_call: .
v_call: TRBV19
cdr3_nt: TGTGCCAGTAGGAAGACAGGCACCTACGAGCAGTACTTC
cdr3_aa: CASRKTGTYEQYF

j_call: TRBJ1-1
clone_size: .
d_call: .
v_call: TRBV5-5
cdr3_nt: TGTGCCAGCAGCTTAGAAACAGGATCAACCACTGAAGCTTTCTTT
cdr3_aa: CASSLETGSTTEAFF

j_call: TRBJ2-3
clone_size: .
d_call: .
v_call: TRBV18
cdr3_nt: TGTGCCAGCTCACGGGTAGTACTCACAGATACGCAGTATTTT
cdr3_aa: CASSRVVLTDTQYF

j_call: TRBJ2-7
clone_size: .
d_call: TRBD1
v_call: TRBV5-1
cdr3_nt: TGCGCCAGCAGCTACGGGACAGGAACTTTGAGCTCCTACGAGCAGTACTTC
cdr3_aa: CASSYGTGTLSSYEQYF

j_call: TRBJ2-7
clone_size: .
d_call: .
v_call: TRBV2
cdr3_nt: TGTGCCAGCAGTCTACATACCGGGACGACCTACGAGCAGTACTTC
cdr3_aa: CASSLHTGTTYEQYF

j_call: TRBJ2-7
clone_size: .
d_call: TRBD2
v_call: TRBV9
cdr3_nt: TGTGCCAGCAGCGTAGAGGGACTAGCGGTTCAGTACTTC
cdr3_aa: CASSVEGLAVQYF

j_call: TRBJ1-2
clone_size: few
d_call: .
v_call: TRBV28
cdr3_nt: TGTGCCAGCAGGCCGAGCTCAACTAACTATGGCTACACCTTC
cdr3_aa: CASRPSSTNYGYTF

j_call: TRBJ2-1
clone_size: .
d_call: .
v_call: TRBV6-6
cdr3_nt: TGTGCCAGCAGTTACGGTAGGGCGGGGCTGGCCGAGCAGTTCTTC
cdr3_aa: CASSYGRAGLAEQFF

j_call: TRBJ1-1
clone_size: medium-sized
d_call: .
v_call: TRBV10-1
cdr3_nt: TGCGCCAGCAGTGAGTCGGCGACACCCATGTACACTGAAGCTTTCTTT
cdr3_aa: CASSESATPMYTEAFF

j_call: TRBJ2-7
clone_size: .
d_call: TRBD1
v_call: TRBV28
cdr3_nt: TGTGCCAGCAGAAAGTCGGGGACAGCCTCCTACGAGCAGTACTTC
cdr3_aa: CASRKSGTASYEQYF

j_call: TRBJ1-6
clone_size: few
d_call: .
v_call: TRBV5-1
cdr3_nt: TGCGCCAGCAGCTACAGGGTCATGAATTCACCCCTCCACTTT
cdr3_aa: CASSYRVMNSPLHF

j_call: TRBJ2-3
clone_size: .
d_call: .
v_call: TRBV4-1
cdr3_nt: TGCGCCAGCAGCCAAGAAGGTCCCTACACAGATACGCAGTATTTT
cdr3_aa: CASSQEGPYTDTQYF

j_call: TRBJ2-7
clone_size: .
d_call: .
v_call: TRBV10-3
cdr3_nt: TGTGCCATCAGCGACAGCTCCTACGAGCAGTACTTC
cdr3_aa: CAISDSSYEQYF

j_call: TRBJ2-7
clone_size: .
d_call: TRBD1
v_call: TRBV9
cdr3_nt: TGTGCCAGCAGCGTAGGGACAGGGGGGATCTACGAGCAGTACTTC
cdr3_aa: CASSVGTGGIYEQYF

j_call: TRBJ1-6
clone_size: .
d_call: .
v_call: TRBV28
cdr3_nt: TGTGCCAGCAGCCCTCAGAACACCTACTTGAGGCCCTATAATTCACCCCTCCACTTT
cdr3_aa: CASSPQNTYLRPYNSPLHF

j_call: TRBJ1-2
clone_size: .
d_call: .
v_call: TRBV5-5
cdr3_nt: TGTGCCAGCAGCTTGCAGGTTAACTATGGCTACACCTTC
cdr3_aa: CASSLQVNYGYTF

j_call: TRBJ1-3
clone_size: few
d_call: .
v_call: TRBV19
cdr3_nt: TGTGCCAGTAGTACGGGAAACACCATATATTTT
cdr3_aa: CASSTGNTIYF

j_call: TRBJ1-6
clone_size: few
d_call: .
v_call: TRBV30
cdr3_nt: TGTGCCAGTTCGCGGGGAAATTCACCCCTCCACTTT
cdr3_aa: CASSRGNSPLHF

j_call: TRBJ2-2
clone_size: few
d_call: TRBD1
v_call: TRBV11-2
cdr3_nt: TGTGCCAGCAGCTTAACAGGGGGCGAGAACACCGGGGAGCTGTTTTTT
cdr3_aa: CASSLTGGENTGELFF